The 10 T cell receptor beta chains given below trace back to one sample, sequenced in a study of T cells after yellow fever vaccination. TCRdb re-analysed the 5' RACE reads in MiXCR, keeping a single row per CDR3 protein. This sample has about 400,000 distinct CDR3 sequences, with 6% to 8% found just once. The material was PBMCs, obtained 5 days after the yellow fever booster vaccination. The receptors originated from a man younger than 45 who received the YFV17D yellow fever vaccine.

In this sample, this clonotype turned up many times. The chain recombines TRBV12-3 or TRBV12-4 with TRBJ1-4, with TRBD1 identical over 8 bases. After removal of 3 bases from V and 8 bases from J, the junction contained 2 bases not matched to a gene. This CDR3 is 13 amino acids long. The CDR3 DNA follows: TGTGCCAGCAGTTTGCGACAGGGGGAAAAACTGTTTTTT. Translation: CASSLRQGEKLFF.

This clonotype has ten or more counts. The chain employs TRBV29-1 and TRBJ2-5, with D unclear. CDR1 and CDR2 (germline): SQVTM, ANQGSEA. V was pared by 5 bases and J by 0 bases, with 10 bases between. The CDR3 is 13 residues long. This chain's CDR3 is CSVYSWDQETQYF. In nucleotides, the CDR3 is TGCAGCGTTTACAGTTGGGACCAAGAGACCCAGTACTTC.

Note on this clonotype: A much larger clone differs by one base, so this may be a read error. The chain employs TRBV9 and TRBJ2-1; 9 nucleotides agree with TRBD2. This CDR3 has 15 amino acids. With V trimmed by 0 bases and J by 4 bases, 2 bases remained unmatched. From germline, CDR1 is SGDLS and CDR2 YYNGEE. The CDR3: CASSVGTSVYNEQFF. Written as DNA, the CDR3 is TGTGCCAGCAGCGTAGGGACTAGCGTATACAATGAGCAGTTCTTC. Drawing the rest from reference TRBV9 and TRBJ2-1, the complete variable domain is DSGVTQTPKHLITATGQRVTLRCSPRSGDLSVYWYQQSLDQGLQFLIQYYNGEERAKGNILERFSAQQFPDLHSELNLSSLELGDSALYFCASSVGTSVYNEQFFGPGTRLTVL.

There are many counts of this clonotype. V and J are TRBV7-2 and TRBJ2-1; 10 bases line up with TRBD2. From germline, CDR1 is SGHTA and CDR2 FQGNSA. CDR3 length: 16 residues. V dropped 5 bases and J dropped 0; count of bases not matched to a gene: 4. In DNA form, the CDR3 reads TGTGCCAGCAGCGCTAGCGGGAGTAGCTCCTACAATGAGCAGTTCTTC. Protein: CASSASGSSSYNEQFF.

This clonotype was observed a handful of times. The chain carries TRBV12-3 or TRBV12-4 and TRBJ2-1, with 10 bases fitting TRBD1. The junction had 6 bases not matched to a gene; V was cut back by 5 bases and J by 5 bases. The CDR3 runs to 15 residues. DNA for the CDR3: TGTGCCAGCAGTCACCGGGACAGGGGTGACAATGAGCAGTTCTTC. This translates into CASSHRDRGDNEQFF.

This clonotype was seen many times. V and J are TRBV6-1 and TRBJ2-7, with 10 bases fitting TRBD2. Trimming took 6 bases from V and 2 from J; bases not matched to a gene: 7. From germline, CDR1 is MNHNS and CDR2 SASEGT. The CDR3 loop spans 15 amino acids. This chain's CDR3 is CASRGLAGEAYEQYF. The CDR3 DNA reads TGTGCCAGCAGGGGTCTAGCGGGAGAGGCCTACGAGCAGTACTTC.

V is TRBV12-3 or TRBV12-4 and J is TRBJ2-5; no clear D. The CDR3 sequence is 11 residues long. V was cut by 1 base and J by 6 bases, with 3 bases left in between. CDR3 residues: CASSLGKTQYF. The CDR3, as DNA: TGTGCCAGCAGTTTAGGGAAGACCCAGTACTTC.

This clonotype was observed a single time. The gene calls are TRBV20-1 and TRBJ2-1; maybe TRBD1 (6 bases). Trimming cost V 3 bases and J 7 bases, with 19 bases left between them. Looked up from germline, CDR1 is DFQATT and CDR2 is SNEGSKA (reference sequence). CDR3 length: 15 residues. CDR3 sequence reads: CSASPGTRLGNEQFF. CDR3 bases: TGCAGTGCTAGCCCCGGGACAAGGCTGGGGAATGAGCAGTTCTTC.

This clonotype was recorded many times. The CDR3 DNA is TGTGCCAGCAGAGAAAGCGGGAGGGCCGTGGAGACCCAGTACTTC. It yields the protein CASRESGRAVETQYF. The V gene is TRBV6-1, the J gene TRBJ2-5; TRBD2 agrees at 10 bases. Germline V gives CDR1 MNHNS, CDR2 SASEGT. J gave up 5 bases and V 6 bases, and 9 bases lay outside the gene matches. The CDR3 is made up of 15 amino acids.

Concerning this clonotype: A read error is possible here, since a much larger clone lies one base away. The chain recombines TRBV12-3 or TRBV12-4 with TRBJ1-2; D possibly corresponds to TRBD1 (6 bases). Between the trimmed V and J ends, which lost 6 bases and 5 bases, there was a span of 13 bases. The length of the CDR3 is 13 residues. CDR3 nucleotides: TGTGCCAGCAGCGCCGGGGGCTCTTATGGCTACACCTTC. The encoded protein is CASSAGGSYGYTF.